This TCR beta chain was identified during a study of CD8+CD57+ T cells in acquired aplastic anemia. Points from the study as a whole: No significant difference in CD8+ Simpson's diversity was found between patients and controls.

About this clonotype itself: Antigen: not known.

Patients included in sequencing had previously demonstrated CD8+CD57+ cell expansion by flow cytometry. The CDR3 is made up of 13 amino acids. Germline V gene data show CDR1 as DFQATT and CDR2 as SNEGSKA (reference sequence). V lost 6 bases to trimming and J lost 4 bases, with 16 bases between them. For CDR3 and TCR beta VDJ profiling, genomic DNA was the template used. TCRdb fed the reads into MiXCR, producing one record per CDR3 protein. The top ten clones hold 58% of a sample with 200,000 or so distinct CDR3 sequences, about 60% of them seen once. Source material: sorted CD4+, CD8+, or CD8+CD57+ T cells (not recorded which) from PBMCs. This clonotype was obtained from a human donor with aplastic anemia. The V and J genes are TRBV20-1 and TRBJ2-7, with D perhaps matching TRBD1 (5 bases). The CDR3 sequence: CSAARAVVYEQYF. CDR3 DNA sequence: TGCAGTGCGGCCAGGGCGGTGGTTTACGAGCAGTACTTC.